The entry that follows covers one TCR beta chain sequence. Its matching antigen is unknown. These data are taken from a study of OX40 agonist ivuxolimab in advanced cancers. Study as a whole: Recorded diagnoses for dose-escalation patients were hepatocellular carcinoma, melanoma, renal cell or head and neck cancer. Study conclusions and caveats: In CD8+ T cells, expanded clones were on average more numerous than in CD4+. At doses 0.1 to 3.0 mg/kg, CD4+ and CD8+ clones expanded.

Data came from immunoSEQ multiplex PCR; TCRdb stores just in-frame clones and leaves some out. The data show 52,000 or so clones, around 94% seen once. With 3 bases removed from V and 5 bases from J, the gap between germline ends came to 17 bases. The CDR3 length is 15 residues. Germline V gene data show CDR1 as MDHEN and CDR2 as SYDVKM. The rearrangement uses TRBV28 and TRBJ2-7; D perhaps matches TRBD2 (5 bases). The sequences come from CD4+ or CD8+ T cells sorted from blood, collected in a trial of the OX40 agonist ivuxolimab. The receptor was derived from an adult with an advanced solid tumor such as melanoma, head and neck, liver or kidney cancer. CDR3 loop: CASSFLPGVTHEQYF. In nucleotides, the CDR3 is TGTGCCAGCAGTTTCCTCCCCGGGGTCACCCACGAGCAGTACTTC.